The 30 T cell receptor beta chains listed next were all sequenced from one sample in a study of shared clonotypes between healthy human individuals (dated by TCRdb to the early 2020s). The library came from the immunoSEQ multiplex PCR assay. TCRdb limited this immuneACCESS table to in-frame rearrangements with V and J called. A share of clones is missing; checked studies link under half to unresolved V genes, and the rest is unexplained. For this sample the table gives 2 million to 2.5 million clones, of which about 95% were detected only once. Jointly, the top ten make up 0.9% to 1.3% of the sample. CD8 naive samples were CD45RO-negative cells positively selected for CCR7, giving a CD45RA+CCR7+ population that excluded TemRA cells. The sequencing input was naive CD8+ T cells sorted from blood. In the paper's terms, the cell subset or site label means: CD45RA+CCR7+. The receptors were sampled from a man aged 18 to 35 in good health.

The chain is built from TRBV5-1 and TRBJ2-7; 10 positions match TRBD1. Per the germline V gene, CDR1 is SGHRS and CDR2 is YFSETQ. The CDR3 sequence is 16 residues long. J was trimmed by 4 bases and V by 4 bases; bases with no gene match: 11. CDR3 loop: CASSPPSGTGEYEQYF. The CDR3 DNA is TGCGCCAGCAGCCCACCCTCCGGGACAGGGGAGTACGAGCAGTACTTC.

This clone was recorded only once. The chain links TRBV7-8 to TRBJ2-1; D is unresolved. Trimming removed 5 bases from V and 0 bases from J, with 11 bases in between. Germline loops: CDR1 SGHVS, CDR2 FQNEAQ. The CDR3 spans 15 residues. The CDR3 spells CASSHELDSYNEQFF. The CDR3 nucleotides are TGTGCCAGCAGCCATGAACTTGACTCCTACAATGAGCAGTTCTTC. Using reference TRBV7-8 and TRBJ2-1 for the parts outside the CDR3, the full variable domain is GAGVSQSPRYKVAKRGQDVALRCDPISGHVSLFWYQQALGQGPEFLTYFQNEAQLDKSGLPSDRFFAERPEGSVSTLKIQRTQQEDSAVYLCASSHELDSYNEQFFGPGTRLTVL.

The chain uses TRBV10-3 and TRBJ2-7, with D possibly called TRBD1 or TRBD2 (5 bases each). The CDR3 runs 16 residues. The V and J ends lost 0 bases and 7 bases respectively, with 19 bases between them. Germline values: CDR1 ENHRY, CDR2 SYGVKD. The CDR3 sequence: CAISESFGGGEGEQYF. In DNA, the CDR3 is TGTGCCATCAGTGAGTCGTTTGGTGGGGGAGAGGGGGAGCAGTACTTC.

The sample holds one count of this clone. The V call is TRBV10-3, the J call TRBJ2-1; D ambiguous. Trimming shortened V by 5 bases and J by 5 bases, and 7 bases separated the two germline ends. The CDR3 length is 12 residues. Germline CDR1 is ENHRY and CDR2 is SYGVKD. CDR3 sequence reads: CAISYDHNEQFF. CDR3 nucleotides: TGTGCCATCAGTTACGACCACAATGAGCAGTTCTTC.

The CDR3, as DNA: TGTGCCAGCAAGACACAGGGTGAAGCTTTCTTT. Translation gives CASKTQGEAFF. The J gene is TRBJ1-1, the V gene TRBV6-1, with D perhaps TRBD1 (6 bases). This CDR3 comprises 11 residues. V gave up 7 bases and J gave up 7 bases, with 10 bases separating them. Germline values: CDR1 MNHNS, CDR2 SASEGT.

The CDR3 sequence is CASTSIAVNNEQFF. The CDR3 DNA sequence: TGTGCCAGCACGTCAATAGCGGTCAACAATGAGCAGTTCTTC. V is TRBV6-5 and J is TRBJ2-1, with a possible D match to TRBD2 (6 bases). The V end lost 7 bases, the J end lost 5 bases, and 15 bases lay between the germline ends. This CDR3 contains 14 residues. The V gene's germline CDR1 is MNHEY and CDR2 SVGAGI.

As for this clone: Other DNA sequences within the sample encode an identical CDR3. V usage is TRBV5-6 and J usage is TRBJ2-7; weak D call: TRBD2 (6 bases). Germline CDR1 SGHDT, CDR2 YYEEEE. The V end lost 3 bases, the J end lost 1 base, and 8 bases lay between the germline ends. The CDR3 is 13 amino acids. The CDR3 nucleotides read TGTGCCAGCAGCTGGGGGGTTTCCTACGAGCAGTACTTC. Protein sequence: CASSWGVSYEQYF.

V and J are TRBV5-6 and TRBJ2-5; no clear D gene. The length of the CDR3 is 13 residues. CDR1 SGHDT and CDR2 YYEEEE come from the germline V gene. V was trimmed by 4 bases and J by 1 base, leaving 8 bases between them. CDR3 residues: CASSPASQETQYF. CDR3 DNA: TGTGCCAGCAGCCCGGCATCCCAAGAGACCCAGTACTTC.

The rearrangement uses TRBV28 and TRBJ1-1, with no clear D. The CDR3 contains 10 residues. V was pared by 5 bases and J by 5 bases, with 3 bases between. In germline, CDR1 is MDHEN, CDR2 SYDVKM. CDR3 coding DNA: TGTGCCAGCAGTGAGACTGAAGCTTTCTTT. Protein product: CASSETEAFF.

The chain joins TRBV5-6 to TRBJ1-6; unclear D gene. CDR3 size: 12 residues. V gave up 2 bases and J gave up 9 bases, with 6 bases separating them. CDR1 and CDR2 from the germline V gene are SGHDT and YYEEEE. The CDR3 is CASSLTGSPLHF. CDR3 coding DNA: TGTGCCAGCAGCTTAACGGGTTCACCCCTCCACTTT.

The chain employs TRBV11-2 and TRBJ2-7; D gene unclear. Germline V gene data show CDR1 as SGHAT and CDR2 as FQNNGV. The length of the CDR3 is 12 residues. V was clipped by 4 bases and J by 2 bases, with 6 bases between them. CDR3 sequence reads: CASSSRAYEQYF. The CDR3 DNA follows: TGTGCCAGCAGCTCTAGGGCCTACGAGCAGTACTTC.

This sequence joins TRBV6-1 and TRBJ1-4; the D gene is possibly TRBD1 (6 bases). The ends were cut back, 1 base at V and 6 bases at J, with 15 bases in the middle. The CDR3 has 16 amino acids. The germline CDR1 and CDR2 sequences are MNHNS and SASEGT. DNA of the CDR3: TGTGCCAGCAGTGAAGGGCCCACAGGGTGGGATGAAAAACTGTTTTTT. Residues: CASSEGPTGWDEKLFF.

J is TRBJ2-2 and V is TRBV2, with unresolved D. This CDR3 has 12 residues. In germline, CDR1 is SNHLY, CDR2 FYNNEI. V shed 8 bases and J shed 3 bases, with 7 bases lying between them. The CDR3 nucleotides are TGTGCCAGCTTAACCGACACCGGGGAGCTGTTTTTT. Residues: CASLTDTGELFF.

The chain employs TRBV4-1 and TRBJ1-1; TRBD1 matches 9 bases. Trimming cost V 6 bases and J 4 bases; bases outside gene matches: 3. The CDR3 consists of 13 residues. CDR1 MGHRA and CDR2 YSYEKL come from the germline V gene. The CDR3 nucleotides read TGCGCCAGCAGGGAGACAGGGGGCACTGAAGCTTTCTTT. It specifies CASRETGGTEAFF.

This clone was detected a few times. V gene TRBV2 combines with J gene TRBJ2-7, with 8 bases matching TRBD1. This CDR3 contains 14 residues. The V segment lost 5 bases and the J segment 5 bases; nucleotides outside the gene matches: 8. The germline gives CDR1 SNHLY, CDR2 FYNNEI. CDR3 sequence: CASSSFGQGDEQYF. Here the CDR3 DNA reads TGTGCCAGCAGTTCCTTCGGACAGGGAGACGAGCAGTACTTC.

The CDR3 reads CASSLAPSDFADTQYF. Here the CDR3 DNA reads TGTGCCAGCAGCTTAGCCCCGAGTGATTTCGCAGATACGCAGTATTTT. The chain links TRBV7-9 to TRBJ2-3; D remains ambiguous. Trimming removed 0 bases at V and 4 bases at J, with 14 bases between. The germline gives CDR1 SEHNR, CDR2 FQNEAQ (reference sequence). The CDR3 loop spans 16 amino acids.

The V call is TRBV6-5, the J call TRBJ2-3, with 10 bases fitting TRBD1. This CDR3 has 15 amino acids. The J segment lost 3 bases and the V segment lost 6 bases, leaving 6 bases of the junction unmatched. CDR1 MNHEY and CDR2 SVGAGI come from the germline V gene. The DNA of the CDR3 is TGTGCCAGCAGACCCGGACAGGGGGGAACAGATACGCAGTATTTT. Its protein product is CASRPGQGGTDTQYF.

V is TRBV7-6 and J is TRBJ2-3; the D gene is possibly TRBD2 (5 bases). Looked up from germline, CDR1 is SGHVS and CDR2 is FNYEAQ. V was pared by 4 bases and J by 10 bases, with 15 bases between. The CDR3 length is 13 residues. In DNA, the CDR3 is TGTGCCAGCAGCTCAACCCCGGGGAATGCGCAGTATTTT. Residues: CASSSTPGNAQYF.

As regards this clone: The sample holds other DNA sequences that translate to the same CDR3. The chain has TRBV7-6 and TRBJ1-2; 9 nucleotides line up with TRBD1. V gave up 3 bases and J gave up 6 bases; unmatched junction bases: 2. CDR1 is SGHVS and CDR2 is FNYEAQ in the germline V gene. The CDR3 has 13 amino acids. CDR3 protein: CASSLTGGDGYTF. CDR3 in DNA: TGTGCCAGCAGCTTGACAGGGGGAGATGGCTACACCTTC.

The rearrangement joins TRBV9 to TRBJ2-1, with 8 bases aligning to TRBD2. The germline V gene has CDR1 SGDLS and CDR2 YYNGEE. The CDR3 sequence is 17 residues long. J was trimmed by 8 bases and V by 3 bases; bases with no gene match: 16. The CDR3 nucleotides read TGTGCCAGCAGCGCTCCCTTACTAGCGGCAACGGAGGATGAGCAGTTCTTC. It encodes CASSAPLLAATEDEQFF.

V usage is TRBV6-5 and J usage is TRBJ2-6; possibly TRBD2 for D (6 bases). Trimming stripped 2 bases from V and 0 bases from J, with 8 bases between. Germline V lookup: CDR1 MNHEY, CDR2 SVGAGI. There are 16 residues in the CDR3. CDR3 protein: CASSYLGSSGANVLTF. DNA for the CDR3: TGTGCCAGCAGTTACCTCGGGAGCTCTGGGGCCAACGTCCTGACTTTC.

This clone has only a few counts. V gene TRBV29-1 combines with J gene TRBJ1-1, with unresolved D. CDR3 length: 11 amino acids. Germline loops: CDR1 SQVTM, CDR2 ANQGSEA. V was cut by 6 bases and J by 3 bases, with 8 bases left in between. Here the CDR3 DNA reads TGCAGCGTAAAGGAGGACACTGAAGCTTTCTTT. It translates to CSVKEDTEAFF.

There are a few counts of this clone. The chain is built from TRBV9 and TRBJ1-1; maybe TRBD1 (5 bases). V lost 0 bases and J lost 5, with 11 bases in between. Germline V gives CDR1 SGDLS, CDR2 YYNGEE. The CDR3 extends over 14 amino acids. This chain's CDR3 is CASSVVGDGTEAFF. The CDR3 DNA follows: TGTGCCAGCAGCGTAGTAGGGGATGGTACTGAAGCTTTCTTT. Using reference TRBV9 and TRBJ1-1 for the parts outside the CDR3, the full variable domain is DSGVTQTPKHLITATGQRVTLRCSPRSGDLSVYWYQQSLDQGLQFLIQYYNGEERAKGNILERFSAQQFPDLHSELNLSSLELGDSALYFCASSVVGDGTEAFFGQGTRLTVV.

This clone was found once. No DNA is shown, since the ends of the CDR3 on it are uncertain; the CDR3 is the one TCRdb lists. This chain connects TRBV7-9 to TRBJ1-1. The CDR3 comprises 16 residues, both ends counted. Germline values: CDR1 SEHNR, CDR2 FQNEAQ (reference sequence). CDR3 loop: CASSLSLRREGTEAFF.

With respect to this clone: Different DNA sequences within this sample yield the same CDR3. This rearrangement joins TRBV27 to TRBJ2-2; D remains unclear. Germline V gene sequence: CDR1 MNHEY, CDR2 SMNVEV (reference sequence). The length of the CDR3 is 12 residues. With 6 bases removed from V and 7 bases from J, the gap between germline ends came to 9 bases. CDR3 region: CASSLPGGELFF. For the CDR3, the DNA is TGTGCCAGCAGCCTTCCGGGCGGGGAGCTGTTTTTT.

The chain recombines TRBV5-3 with TRBJ2-1; TRBD2 matches 15 bases. TRBV5-3 is labeled an ORF, and its function is uncertain. V was clipped by 3 bases and J by 8 bases; unmatched bases: 12. This CDR3 region has 18 residues. The CDR3 region has the DNA TGTGCCAGAAGCTCACCCGGGACTAGCGGGAGGCCTAGGGATGAGCAGTTCTTC. This sequence encodes CARSSPGTSGRPRDEQFF.

As for this clone: Other nucleotide sequences from this sample produce the same CDR3. The CDR3 coding sequence is TGTGCCAGCAGCCTACTAGCGGGGGGGCCCAATGAGCAGTTCTTC. Translating gives CASSLLAGGPNEQFF. The V and J genes are TRBV6-5 and TRBJ2-1; 13 nucleotides match TRBD2. The CDR3 runs to 15 residues. The germline gives CDR1 MNHEY, CDR2 SVGAGI. J was trimmed by 6 bases and V by 6 bases; bases with no gene match: 5.

This clone was counted a few times. The chain recombines TRBV19 with TRBJ1-1; D may be TRBD1 (6 bases). Trimming stripped 4 bases from V and 2 bases from J, with 8 bases between. The germline CDR1 and CDR2 sequences are LNHDA and SQIVND (reference sequence). The CDR3 contains 13 residues. The CDR3 loop is CASSTGVNTEAFF. The CDR3 DNA follows: TGTGCCAGTAGTACAGGGGTAAACACTGAAGCTTTCTTT.

The chain has TRBV21-1 and TRBJ1-6; the D segment call TRBD1 is taken from the table without a DNA check. TRBV21-1 represents a pseudogene. The CDR3 contains 16 residues. CDR3 DNA sequence: TGTGCCAGCAGCAAGATCGAGGACAGGGCTAATTCACCCCTCCACTTT. This gives the protein CASSKIEDRANSPLHF.

The chain links TRBV2 to TRBJ2-5; 13 nucleotides line up with TRBD2. The germline CDR1 and CDR2 sequences are SNHLY and FYNNEI. The CDR3 consists of 15 residues. The junction had 8 bases not matched to a gene; V was cut back by 6 bases and J by 7 bases. CDR3 DNA: TGTGCCAGCAGAGCCGGGACTAGCGGGGAGTGGACCCAGTACTTC. Translation: CASRAGTSGEWTQYF.